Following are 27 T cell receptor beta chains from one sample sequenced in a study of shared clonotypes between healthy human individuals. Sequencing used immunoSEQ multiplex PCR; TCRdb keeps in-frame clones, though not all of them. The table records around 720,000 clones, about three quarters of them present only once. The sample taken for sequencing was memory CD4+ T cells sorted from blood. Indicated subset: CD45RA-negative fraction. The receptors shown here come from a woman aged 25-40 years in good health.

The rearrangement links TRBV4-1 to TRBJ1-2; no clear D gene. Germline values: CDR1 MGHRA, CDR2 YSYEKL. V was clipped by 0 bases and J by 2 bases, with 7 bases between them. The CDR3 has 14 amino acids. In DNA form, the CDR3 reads TGCGCCAGCAGCCAAGACTTGACGAACTATGGCTACACCTTC. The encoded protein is CASSQDLTNYGYTF.

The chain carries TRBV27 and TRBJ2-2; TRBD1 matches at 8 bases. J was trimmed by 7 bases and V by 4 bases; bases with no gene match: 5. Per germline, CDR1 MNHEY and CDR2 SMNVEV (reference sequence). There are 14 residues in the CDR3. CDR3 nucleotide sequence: TGTGCCAGCAGTTCAGGGGGCGCGATCGGGGAGCTGTTTTTT. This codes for CASSSGGAIGELFF.

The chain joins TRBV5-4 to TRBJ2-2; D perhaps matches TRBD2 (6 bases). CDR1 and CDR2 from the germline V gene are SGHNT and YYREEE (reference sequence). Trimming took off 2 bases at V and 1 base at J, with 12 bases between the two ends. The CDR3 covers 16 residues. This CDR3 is CASSFLGRMNTGELFF. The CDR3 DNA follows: TGTGCCAGCAGCTTTCTTGGGAGGATGAACACCGGGGAGCTGTTTTTT.

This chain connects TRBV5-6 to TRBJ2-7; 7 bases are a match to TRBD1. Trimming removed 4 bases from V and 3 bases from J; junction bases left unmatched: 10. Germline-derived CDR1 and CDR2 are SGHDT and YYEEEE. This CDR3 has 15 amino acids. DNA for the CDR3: TGTGCCAGCAGCGTTTCGGGACAGAGTATCTACGAGCAGTACTTC. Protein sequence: CASSVSGQSIYEQYF.

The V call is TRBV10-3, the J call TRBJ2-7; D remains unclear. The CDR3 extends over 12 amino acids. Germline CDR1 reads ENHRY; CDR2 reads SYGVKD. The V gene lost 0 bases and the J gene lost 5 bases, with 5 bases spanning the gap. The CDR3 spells CAISESFDEQYF. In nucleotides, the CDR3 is TGTGCCATCAGTGAGTCGTTCGACGAGCAGTACTTC.

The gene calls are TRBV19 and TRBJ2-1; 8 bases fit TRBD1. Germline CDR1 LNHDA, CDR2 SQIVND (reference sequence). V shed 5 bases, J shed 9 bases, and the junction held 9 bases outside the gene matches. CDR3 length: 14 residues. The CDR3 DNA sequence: TGTGCCAGTAGTGAGCAGCAGGGGGCTGGTGAGCAGTTCTTC. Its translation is CASSEQQGAGEQFF.

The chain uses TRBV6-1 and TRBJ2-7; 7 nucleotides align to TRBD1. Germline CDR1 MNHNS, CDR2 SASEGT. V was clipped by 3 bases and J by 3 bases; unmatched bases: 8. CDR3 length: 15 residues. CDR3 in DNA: TGTGCCAGCAGTGAGATAGGGGGCGACTACTACGAGCAGTACTTC. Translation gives CASSEIGGDYYEQYF.

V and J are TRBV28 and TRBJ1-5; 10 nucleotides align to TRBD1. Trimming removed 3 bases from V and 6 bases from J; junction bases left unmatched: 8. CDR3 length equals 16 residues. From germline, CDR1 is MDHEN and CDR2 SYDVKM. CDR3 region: CASSFIFRTGGQPQHF. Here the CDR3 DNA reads TGTGCCAGCAGTTTCATCTTCCGGACAGGGGGTCAGCCCCAGCATTTT.

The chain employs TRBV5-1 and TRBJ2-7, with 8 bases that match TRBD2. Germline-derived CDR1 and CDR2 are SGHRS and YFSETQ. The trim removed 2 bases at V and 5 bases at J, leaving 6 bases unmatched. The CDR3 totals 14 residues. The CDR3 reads CASSFTRGGDEQYF. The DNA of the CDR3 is TGCGCCAGCAGCTTTACCCGGGGGGGCGACGAGCAGTACTTC.

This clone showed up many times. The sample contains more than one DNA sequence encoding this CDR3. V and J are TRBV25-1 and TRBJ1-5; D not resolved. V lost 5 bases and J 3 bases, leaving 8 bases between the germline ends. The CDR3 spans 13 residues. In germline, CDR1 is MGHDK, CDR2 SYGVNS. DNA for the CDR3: TGTGCCAGCAGTCAAGGAAACAATCAGCCCCAGCATTTT. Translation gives CASSQGNNQPQHF.

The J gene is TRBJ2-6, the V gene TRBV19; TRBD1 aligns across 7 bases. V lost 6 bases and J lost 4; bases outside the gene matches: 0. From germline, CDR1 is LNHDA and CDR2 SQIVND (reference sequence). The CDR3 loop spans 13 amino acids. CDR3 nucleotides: TGTGCCAGTAGGACAGGGGGGGCCAACGTCCTGACTTTC. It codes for CASRTGGANVLTF.

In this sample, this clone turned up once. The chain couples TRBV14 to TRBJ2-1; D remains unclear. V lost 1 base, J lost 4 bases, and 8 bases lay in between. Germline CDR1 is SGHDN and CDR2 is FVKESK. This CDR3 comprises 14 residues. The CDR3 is CASSQAGSYNEQFF. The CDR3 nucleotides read TGTGCCAGCAGCCAAGCGGGCTCTTACAATGAGCAGTTCTTC.

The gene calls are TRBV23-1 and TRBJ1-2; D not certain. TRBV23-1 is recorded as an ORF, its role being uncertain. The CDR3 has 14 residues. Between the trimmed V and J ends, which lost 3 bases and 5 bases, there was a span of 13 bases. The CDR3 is CASSHRNGIYGYTF. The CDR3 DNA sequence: TGCGCCAGCAGTCACAGGAATGGGATTTATGGCTACACCTTC.

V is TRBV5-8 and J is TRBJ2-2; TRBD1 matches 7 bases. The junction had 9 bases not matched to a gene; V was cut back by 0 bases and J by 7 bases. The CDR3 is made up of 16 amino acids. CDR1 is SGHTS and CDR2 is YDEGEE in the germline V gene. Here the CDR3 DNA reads TGTGCCAGCAGCTTGGAGGGGGCCCACCGAGGCGGGGAGCTGTTTTTT. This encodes CASSLEGAHRGGELFF.

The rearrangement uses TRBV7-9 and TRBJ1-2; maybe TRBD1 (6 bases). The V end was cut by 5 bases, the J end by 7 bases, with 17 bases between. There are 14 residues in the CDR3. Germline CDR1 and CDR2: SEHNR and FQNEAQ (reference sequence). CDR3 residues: CASSQSTGVGGYTF. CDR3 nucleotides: TGTGCCAGCAGCCAATCGACAGGTGTTGGTGGCTACACCTTC.

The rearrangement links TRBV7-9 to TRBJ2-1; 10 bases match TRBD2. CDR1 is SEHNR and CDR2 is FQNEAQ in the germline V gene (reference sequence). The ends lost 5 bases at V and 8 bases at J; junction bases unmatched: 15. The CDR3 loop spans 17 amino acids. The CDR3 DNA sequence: TGTGCCAGCAGCGTAGAAGTCCTAGCGGGAGACGGCTATGAGCAGTTCTTC. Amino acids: CASSVEVLAGDGYEQFF. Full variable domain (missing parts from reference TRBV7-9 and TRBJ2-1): DTGVSQNPRHKITKRGQNVTFRCDPISEHNRLYWYRQTLGQGPEFLTYFQNEAQLEKSRLLSDRFSAERPKGSFSTLEIQRTEQGDSAMYLCASSVEVLAGDGYEQFFGPGTRLTVL.

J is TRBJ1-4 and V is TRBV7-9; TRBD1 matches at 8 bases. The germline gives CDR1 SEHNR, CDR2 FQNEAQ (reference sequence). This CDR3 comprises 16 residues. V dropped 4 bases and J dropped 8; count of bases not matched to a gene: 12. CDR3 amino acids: CASSSTFQGAREKLFF. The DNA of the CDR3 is TGTGCCAGCAGCTCAACTTTTCAGGGGGCGCGAGAAAAACTGTTTTTT.

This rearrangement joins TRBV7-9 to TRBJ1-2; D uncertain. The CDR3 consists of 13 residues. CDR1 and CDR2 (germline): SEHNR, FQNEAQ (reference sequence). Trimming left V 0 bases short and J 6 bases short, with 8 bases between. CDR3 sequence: CASSLANQNGYTF. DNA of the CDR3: TGTGCCAGCAGCTTAGCGAACCAGAATGGCTACACCTTC.

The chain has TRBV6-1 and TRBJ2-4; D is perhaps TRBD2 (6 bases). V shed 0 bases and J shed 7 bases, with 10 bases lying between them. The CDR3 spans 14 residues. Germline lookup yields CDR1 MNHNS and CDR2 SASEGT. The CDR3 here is CASSEAARGNIQYF. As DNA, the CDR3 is TGTGCCAGCAGTGAAGCGGCTCGGGGGAACATTCAGTACTTC.

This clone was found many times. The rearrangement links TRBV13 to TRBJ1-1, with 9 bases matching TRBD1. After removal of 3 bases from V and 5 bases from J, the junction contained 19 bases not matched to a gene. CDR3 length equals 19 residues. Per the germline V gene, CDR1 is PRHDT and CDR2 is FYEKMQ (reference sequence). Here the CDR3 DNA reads TGTGCCAGCAGCTTCCTCACAGGGGGCCGGAAGATGAGGTATACTGAAGCTTTCTTT. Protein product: CASSFLTGGRKMRYTEAFF.

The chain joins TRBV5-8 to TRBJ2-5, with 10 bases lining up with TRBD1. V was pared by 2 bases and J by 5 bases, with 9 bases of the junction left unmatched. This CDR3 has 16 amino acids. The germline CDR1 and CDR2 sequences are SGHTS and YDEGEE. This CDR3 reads CASSFDGTGASETQYF. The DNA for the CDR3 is TGTGCCAGCAGCTTCGATGGGACAGGGGCATCCGAGACCCAGTACTTC.

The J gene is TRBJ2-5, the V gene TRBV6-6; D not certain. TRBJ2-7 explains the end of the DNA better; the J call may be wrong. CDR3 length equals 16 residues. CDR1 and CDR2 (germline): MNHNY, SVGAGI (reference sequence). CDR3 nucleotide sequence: TGTGCCAGCAGTTACCCGCACGCCGACGATCCCTACGAGCAGTACTTC. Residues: CASSYPHADDPYEQYF.

Written as DNA, the CDR3 is TGTGCCAGCACCAGGGACAGGGTCTCTGAAGCTTTCTTT. It specifies CASTRDRVSEAFF. V usage is TRBV6-1 and J usage is TRBJ1-1, with 9 nucleotides matching TRBD1. Per the germline V gene, CDR1 is MNHNS and CDR2 is SASEGT. The ends lost 7 bases at V and 6 bases at J; junction bases unmatched: 6. The CDR3 sequence is 13 residues long.

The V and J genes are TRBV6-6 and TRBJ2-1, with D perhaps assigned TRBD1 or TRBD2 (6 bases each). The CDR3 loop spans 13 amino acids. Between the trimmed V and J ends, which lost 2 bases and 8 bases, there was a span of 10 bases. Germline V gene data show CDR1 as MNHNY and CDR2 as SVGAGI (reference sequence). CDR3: CASSYGGGDEQFF. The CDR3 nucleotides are TGTGCCAGCAGTTACGGGGGCGGGGATGAGCAGTTCTTC.

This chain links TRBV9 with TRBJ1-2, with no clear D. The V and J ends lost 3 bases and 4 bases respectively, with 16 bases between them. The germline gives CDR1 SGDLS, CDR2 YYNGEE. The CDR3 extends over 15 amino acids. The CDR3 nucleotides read TGTGCCAGCAGCGCCGAGGAAGGGATGCTCTATGGCTACACCTTC. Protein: CASSAEEGMLYGYTF.

CDR3 sequence: CASSPQLAGVTDTQYF. DNA for the CDR3: TGTGCCAGCAGTCCGCAACTAGCGGGCGTCACAGATACGCAGTATTTT. The J gene is TRBJ2-3, the V gene TRBV2, with 9 positions matching TRBD2. The germline V gene encodes CDR1 SNHLY and CDR2 FYNNEI. With V trimmed by 5 bases and J by 2 bases, 8 bases remained unmatched. The CDR3 is made up of 16 amino acids. The full variable domain, its missing parts supplied by reference TRBV2 and TRBJ2-3, is EPEVTQTPSHQVTQMGQEVILRCVPISNHLYFYWYRQILGQKVEFLVSFYNNEISEKSEIFDDQFSVERPDGSNFTLKIRSTKLEDSAMYFCASSPQLAGVTDTQYFGPGTRLTVL.

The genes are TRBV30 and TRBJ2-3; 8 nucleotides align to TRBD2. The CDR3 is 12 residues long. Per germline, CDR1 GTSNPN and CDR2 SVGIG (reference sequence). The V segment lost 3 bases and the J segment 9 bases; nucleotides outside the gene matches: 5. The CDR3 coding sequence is TGTGCCTGGAGCCGGGAGGGGGAGACGCAGTATTTT. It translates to CAWSREGETQYF.